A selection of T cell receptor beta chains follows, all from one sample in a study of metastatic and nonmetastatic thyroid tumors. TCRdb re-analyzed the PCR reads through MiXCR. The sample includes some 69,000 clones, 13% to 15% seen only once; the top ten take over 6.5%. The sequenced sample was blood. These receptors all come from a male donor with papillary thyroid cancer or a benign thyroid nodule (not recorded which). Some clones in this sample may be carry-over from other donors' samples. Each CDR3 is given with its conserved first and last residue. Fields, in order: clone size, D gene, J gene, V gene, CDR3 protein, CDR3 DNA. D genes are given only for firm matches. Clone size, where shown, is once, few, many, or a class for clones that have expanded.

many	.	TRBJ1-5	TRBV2	CASSDRRTNQPQHF	TGTGCCAGCAGTGACAGGAGAACAAATCAGCCCCAGCATTTT
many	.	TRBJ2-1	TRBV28	CASSYIVGEQFF	TGTGCCAGCAGTTACATTGTGGGAGAGCAGTTCTTC
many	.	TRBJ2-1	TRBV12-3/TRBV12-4	CASSLGWDEQFF	TGTGCCAGCAGTTTAGGGTGGGATGAGCAGTTCTTC
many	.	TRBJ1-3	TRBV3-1	CASSSSGSSGNTIYF	TGTGCCAGCAGCTCTAGCGGGAGCTCTGGAAACACCATATATTTT
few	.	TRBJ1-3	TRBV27	CASSRSAGSGSTIYF	TGTGCCAGCAGTCGCTCGGCCGGCTCTGGAAGCACAATATATTTT
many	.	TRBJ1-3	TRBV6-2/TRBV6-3	CASRGLGNTIYF	TGTGCCAGCAGAGGGTTGGGAAACACCATATATTTT
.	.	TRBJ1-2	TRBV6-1	CASRLGFNYGYTF	TGTGCCAGCAGACTAGGGTTCAACTATGGCTACACCTTC
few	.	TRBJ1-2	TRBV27	CASSHKLGGYTF	TGTGCCAGCAGTCACAAACTCGGTGGCTACACCTTC
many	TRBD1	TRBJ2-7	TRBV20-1	CSAPTDRGPSYEQYF	TGCAGTGCACCAACTGACAGGGGGCCGTCCTACGAGCAGTACTTC
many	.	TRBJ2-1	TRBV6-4	CASSDTGLSSYNEQFF	TGTGCCAGCAGTGACACGGGCCTGTCCTCCTACAATGAGCAGTTCTTC
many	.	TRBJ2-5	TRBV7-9	CASSETEEETQYF	TGTGCCAGCAGCGAGACAGAAGAAGAGACCCAGTACTTC
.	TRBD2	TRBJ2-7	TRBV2	CASNPGGLGYEQYF	TGTGCCAGCAATCCTGGGGGACTAGGGTACGAGCAGTACTTC
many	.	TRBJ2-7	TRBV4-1	CASSQVAQRPYSSYEQYF	TGCGCCAGCAGCCAGGTCGCCCAGCGGCCTTATTCCAGCTACGAGCAGTACTTC
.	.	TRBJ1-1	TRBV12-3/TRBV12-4	CASSLAPRGLRRSNNEAFF	TGTGCCAGCAGTTTAGCCCCCCGGGGACTAAGACGGAGCAACAATGAAGCTTTCTTT
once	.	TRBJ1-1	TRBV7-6	CASSLGDSTEAFF	TGTGCCAGCAGCTTAGGAGACAGCACTGAAGCTTTCTTT
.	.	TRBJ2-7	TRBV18	CASSPRGGGQREQYF	TGTGCCAGCTCACCCCGGGGAGGGGGCCAGCGCGAGCAGTACTTC
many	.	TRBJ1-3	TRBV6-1	CASSSRAGASGNTIYF	TGTGCCAGTTCATCCAGGGCAGGAGCCTCTGGAAACACCATATATTTT
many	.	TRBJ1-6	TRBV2	CASSRQVVSPLHF	TGTGCCAGCAGCCGACAGGTTGTTTCACCCCTCCACTTT
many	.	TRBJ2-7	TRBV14	CASSQKLFGGRYEQYF	TGTGCCAGCAGCCAGAAACTGTTTGGGGGTAGGTACGAGCAGTACTTC